These T cell receptor beta chains were read from a single sample in a study of tumor and adjacent non-tumor tissue in lung cancer. TCRdb reanalysed the multiplex PCR reads using MiXCR and keeps one entry per CDR3 protein. This sample yields approximately 77,000 distinct CDR3 sequences, of which about 82% are seen a single time; around half belongs to the top ten. Sequencing used distant non-tumor lung tissue. The receptors were sampled from a man aged 60 to 75 with non-small cell lung cancer. The conserved cysteine and the conserved F or W are not part of the CDR3 here. The D gene is left open where the match is weak.

>TRBJ2-5|.|TRBV5-6
ASGFSPQETQY
>TRBJ1-1|TRBD1|TRBV6-5
VSSWTGAGGTEAF
>TRBJ1-2|.|TRBV30
AWGVQGRVYAYT
>TRBJ2-5|.|TRBV11-3
ASRLDPGARRGETRY
>TRBJ2-2|TRBD2|TRBV11-3
ASSSRGAGGYRGELF
>TRBJ2-3|.|TRBV11-3
ASSPRTSMITDTQY
>TRBJ2-2|.|TRBV6-2/TRBV6-3
ASSSLAGELF
>TRBJ1-2|.|TRBV20-1
SAGDQTNYSYT
>TRBJ1-1|.|TRBV29-1
SVAGRMNTEAF
>TRBJ2-1|TRBD2|TRBV11-3
ASGLHHGTSGVSSYNEQF
>TRBJ2-7|TRBD1|TRBV11-2
ASSLGPGGGHEQY
>TRBJ2-5|.|TRBV11-2
ASSCTEWGPKETQY
>TRBJ2-7|TRBD2|TRBV28
ANSLIYGGAHEHY
>TRBJ2-3|TRBD1|TRBV20-1
SIPGDRSTDTQY
>TRBJ2-5|TRBD1|TRBV11-2
TSNSGQVMETQY
>TRBJ2-1|TRBD2|TRBV11-3
ASSLGSSGRGEQS
>TRBJ2-5|TRBD2|TRBV20-1
NARSGRMIETQY
>TRBJ2-7|.|TRBV5-6
ASSRPDGSSEQY
>TRBJ2-7|.|TRBV11-3
AGSLSIYEQY
>TRBJ2-7|TRBD2|TRBV7-8
TSSSTGTTPSYKQY
>TRBJ1-6|.|TRBV11-3
ASRDGFPPLH
>TRBJ2-2|.|TRBV11-3
ATISDFRGELF
>TRBJ2-3|.|TRBV20-1
SVRGRRKTDTQY
>TRBJ2-7|TRBD2|TRBV29-1
SVRDYTGHEQY
>TRBJ2-5|TRBD2|TRBV4-2
ASNQGLAGGRETQY
>TRBJ2-3|.|TRBV11-3
ASSLLAPSTYAQY
>TRBJ2-1|TRBD2|TRBV5-4
ASSFIAGSNNELF
>TRBJ2-1|.|TRBV10-1
TSSERTPGEQF
>TRBJ2-5|.|TRBV11-2
ATSSTGEKAQY
>TRBJ2-3|.|TRBV4-2
ASSPDFSSTNTQY
>TRBJ1-6|.|TRBV11-2
GSSLGGDDNSPLH
>TRBJ2-5|.|TRBV11-2
ASSSAMGGPKDSQY
>TRBJ2-3|.|TRBV14
TSSQRRRSSTDTQY
>TRBJ2-5|.|TRBV11-2
ASSSTMVGPKKTQY
>TRBJ1-1|TRBD1|TRBV28
ASAPGQGAVRNTEAF
>TRBJ2-3|.|TRBV5-5
ASSHAGTRTDTQY
>TRBJ2-1|TRBD2|TRBV11-3
VSSLERLAGVGNEQF
>TRBJ2-1|.|TRBV11-1
ASDVYGVGGEQF
>TRBJ1-3|.|TRBV13
ASRSASSGNTIY
>TRBJ1-5|.|TRBV12-3/TRBV12-4
ACSLGGGGKPQH
>TRBJ2-3|.|TRBV4-3
ASRQDGAGTTDTQY
>TRBJ1-1|.|TRBV10-1
ANSDSMGVNTEAF